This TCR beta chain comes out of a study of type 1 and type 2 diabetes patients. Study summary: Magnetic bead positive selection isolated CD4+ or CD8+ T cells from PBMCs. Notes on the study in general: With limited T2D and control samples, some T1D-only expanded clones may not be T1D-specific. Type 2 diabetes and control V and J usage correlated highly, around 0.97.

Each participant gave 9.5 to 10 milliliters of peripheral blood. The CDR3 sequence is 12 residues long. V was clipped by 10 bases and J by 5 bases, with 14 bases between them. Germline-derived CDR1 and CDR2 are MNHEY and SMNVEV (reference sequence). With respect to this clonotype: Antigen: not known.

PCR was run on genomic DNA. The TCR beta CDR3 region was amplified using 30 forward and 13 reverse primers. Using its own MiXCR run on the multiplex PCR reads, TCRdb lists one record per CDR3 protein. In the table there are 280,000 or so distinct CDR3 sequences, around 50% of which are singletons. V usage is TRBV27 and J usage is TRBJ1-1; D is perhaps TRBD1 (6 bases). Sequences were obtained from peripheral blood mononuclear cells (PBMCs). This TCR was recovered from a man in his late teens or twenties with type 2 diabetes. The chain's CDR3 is CATLGGGTEAFF. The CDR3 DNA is TGTGCCACCCTAGGGGGTGGGACTGAAGCTTTCTTT.